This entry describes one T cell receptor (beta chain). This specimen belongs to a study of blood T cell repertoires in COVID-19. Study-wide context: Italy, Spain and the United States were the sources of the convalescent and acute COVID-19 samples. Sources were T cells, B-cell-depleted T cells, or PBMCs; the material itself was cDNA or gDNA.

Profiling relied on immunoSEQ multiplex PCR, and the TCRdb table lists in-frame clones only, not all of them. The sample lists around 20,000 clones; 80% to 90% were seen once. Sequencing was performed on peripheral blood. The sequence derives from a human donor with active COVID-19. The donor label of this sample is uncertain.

The CDR3 DNA is TGTGCCACCAGCAGAGATCAGGGGGCGTGGAACGAGCAGTACTTC. Its protein product is CATSRDQGAWNEQYF. This chain uses TRBV15 with TRBJ2-7; 8 bases align to TRBD1. CDR1 and CDR2 from the germline V gene are LNHNV and YYDKDF (reference sequence). The J segment lost 5 bases and the V segment lost 0 bases, leaving 6 bases of the junction unmatched. The CDR3 has 15 residues.